The 7 T cell receptor beta chains below were found in one sample sequenced in a study of cytomegalovirus exposure and HLA in healthy donors. With 60 Vbeta and 13 Jbeta primers, the PCR was carried out. Here immunoSEQ multiplex PCR was the method, and the copy in TCRdb shows in-frame clones only, minus some. The sample includes under 300,000 clones, approximately 80% of them seen just once. Sequencing input: PBMCs. Receptor source: a woman in her sixties or seventies in good health and CMV-seropositive.

The V gene is TRBV10-3, the J gene TRBJ1-2; 7 nucleotides line up with TRBD1. The CDR3 is 15 residues long. The V and J ends lost 4 bases and 4 bases, in that order; junction bases with no gene match: 9. CDR1 and CDR2 from the germline V gene are ENHRY and SYGVKD. This CDR3 reads CAISGGQTRLYGYTF. DNA of the CDR3: TGTGCCATCAGTGGGGGACAGACAAGACTCTATGGCTACACCTTC.

The chain combines TRBV28 with TRBJ1-2; 10 bases are a match to TRBD1. V lost 5 bases, J lost 5 bases, and 8 bases stayed unmatched. CDR1 MDHEN and CDR2 SYDVKM come from the germline V gene. The CDR3 loop spans 15 amino acids. Here the CDR3 reads CASSPPGQGLYGYTF. The DNA for the CDR3 is TGTGCCAGCAGTCCACCGGGACAGGGGTTGTATGGCTACACCTTC.

This clone was picked up a small number of times. CDR3 DNA: TGCGCCAGCAGCCGAGGGGTCGGGACTTCCTACAATGAGCAGTTCTTC. It translates to CASSRGVGTSYNEQFF. V and J are TRBV4-1 and TRBJ2-1; D may be TRBD2 (6 bases). Germline V gene sequence: CDR1 MGHRA, CDR2 YSYEKL. This CDR3 region has 16 residues. V lost 4 bases and J 1 base, leaving 14 bases between the germline ends.

This chain uses TRBV6-6 with TRBJ1-4; D gene unclear. The CDR3 has 11 residues. Trimming cost V 7 bases and J 12 bases, with 12 bases left between them. Per the germline V gene, CDR1 is MNHNY and CDR2 is SVGAGI (reference sequence). Here the CDR3 DNA reads TGTGCCAGCACCCCCGCCGAGGAACTGTTTTTT. It translates to CASTPAEELFF.

The genes are TRBV11-2 and TRBJ2-2, with D unresolved. Germline loops: CDR1 SGHAT, CDR2 FQNNGV. The CDR3 sequence is 13 residues long. V lost 0 bases to trimming and J lost 7 bases, with 6 bases between them. As DNA, the CDR3 is TGTGCCAGCAGCTTAGATACATACGGGGAGCTGTTTTTT. This gives the protein CASSLDTYGELFF.

The chain joins TRBV28 to TRBJ1-5; D is unresolved. V lost 5 bases and J 9 bases, leaving 17 bases between the germline ends. CDR1 is MDHEN, CDR2 SYDVKM, per germline. CDR3 length equals 14 residues. The CDR3 loop reads CASSARGDARPQHF. The DNA for the CDR3 is TGTGCCAGCAGTGCCCGGGGTGACGCCAGGCCCCAGCATTTT.

This clone appeared a few times. The chain links TRBV19 to TRBJ1-2; TRBD1 matches at 7 bases. The CDR3 extends over 12 amino acids. The germline gives CDR1 LNHDA, CDR2 SQIVND (reference sequence). V lost 4 bases to trimming and J lost 8 bases; unmatched junction nucleotides: 4. In DNA, the CDR3 is TGTGCCAGTAGTAGACAGGGTAACGGCTACACCTTC. Its protein is CASSRQGNGYTF.